The next 14 T cell receptor beta chains were all read from a single sample in a study of blood T cell repertoires in COVID-19. Sequencing was performed with immunoSEQ multiplex PCR; in TCRdb, only in-frame clones are kept and a portion is missing. This repertoire shows about 280,000 clones, about 85% found once; its top ten account for roughly 13%. Source material: peripheral blood. The origin of the receptors is a human donor in a cohort sampled during active COVID-19.

The gene calls are TRBV6-5 and TRBJ2-6; D remains unclear. Germline CDR1 and CDR2: MNHEY and SVGAGI. This CDR3 spans 15 amino acids. V was trimmed by 6 bases and J by 0 bases, leaving 9 bases between them. CDR3 nucleotide sequence: TGTGCCAGCAGCCGGTCGTACTCTGGGGCCAACGTCCTGACTTTC. This gives the protein CASSRSYSGANVLTF.

The CDR3, as DNA: TGTGCCAGCAGGGGTGGAGCGTCCTTCTCTGGAAACACCATATATTTT. Residues: CASRGGASFSGNTIYF. The rearrangement uses TRBV2 and TRBJ1-3; D remains ambiguous. The CDR3 loop spans 16 amino acids. CDR1 is SNHLY and CDR2 is FYNNEI in the germline V gene. V lost 6 bases and J 0 bases, leaving 15 bases between the germline ends.

The gene calls are TRBV5-1 and TRBJ2-3, with 11 bases lining up with TRBD2. V lost 7 bases and J lost 4; bases outside the gene matches: 8. Germline V CDR1 and CDR2: SGHRS, YFSETQ. The CDR3 sequence is 15 residues long. The CDR3, as DNA: TGCGCCAGCCGGATCATAGCGGGAGGGTCAGATACGCAGTATTTT. This gives the protein CASRIIAGGSDTQYF.

The chain carries TRBV9 and TRBJ2-2; weak D call: TRBD1 (5 bases). V was trimmed by 2 bases and J by 3 bases, leaving 20 bases between them. Per the germline V gene, CDR1 is SGDLS and CDR2 is YYNGEE. The CDR3 loop spans 18 amino acids. The CDR3 DNA reads as TGTGCCAGCAGCGTTAGAGTCGCGAGCAGGGTGGACACCGGGGAGCTGTTTTTT. This sequence encodes CASSVRVASRVDTGELFF.

The chain uses TRBV7-7 and TRBJ2-2, with 9 bases identical to TRBD2. The V gene's germline CDR1 is SSHAT and CDR2 FNYEAQ (reference sequence). The trim removed 5 bases at V and 1 base at J, leaving 5 bases unmatched. The CDR3 is 16 residues long. The CDR3 DNA reads as TGTGCCAGCAGCCCCGGACTAGCGCTGAACACCGGGGAGCTGTTTTTT. Its protein product is CASSPGLALNTGELFF.

This sequence joins TRBV6-5 and TRBJ2-2; maybe TRBD2 (6 bases). The CDR3 extends over 14 amino acids. The germline CDR1 and CDR2 sequences are MNHEY and SVGAGI. V lost 7 bases and J lost 3, with 12 bases in between. Here the CDR3 DNA reads TGTGCCAGCAAATACGGGGGTTACACCGGGGAGCTGTTTTTT. Translation: CASKYGGYTGELFF.

The CDR3 loop is CASSPDLAGVGEQFF. The CDR3 nucleotides are TGTGCCAGCTCACCGGACCTAGCGGGAGTAGGAGAGCAGTTCTTC. This chain uses TRBV18 with TRBJ2-1; TRBD2 matches 10 bases. This CDR3 spans 15 amino acids. Trimming removed 3 bases from V and 10 bases from J; junction bases left unmatched: 9. Per germline, CDR1 KGHSH and CDR2 LQKENI.

The gene calls are TRBV28 and TRBJ2-2; no firm D call. Germline values: CDR1 MDHEN, CDR2 SYDVKM. This CDR3 comprises 14 residues. Trimming removed 2 bases from V and 3 bases from J, with 7 bases in between. CDR3 DNA: TGTGCCAGCAGTTTAAGCACCTACACCGGGGAGCTGTTTTTT. This gives the protein CASSLSTYTGELFF.

The chain combines TRBV6-5 with TRBJ1-2; 8 bases are shared with TRBD1. The length of the CDR3 is 12 residues. Trimming took 6 bases from V and 7 from J; bases not matched to a gene: 4. Germline V gene lookup returns CDR1 MNHEY and CDR2 SVGAGI. The CDR3 bases are TGTGCCAGCAGCCGACAGGGGAGTGGCTACACCTTC. Protein product: CASSRQGSGYTF.

The J gene is TRBJ2-2, the V gene TRBV5-1; TRBD2 might be the D (6 bases). CDR3 size: 14 residues. The germline V and J ends were trimmed by 0 bases and 11 bases, with 14 bases remaining between them. Germline lookup yields CDR1 SGHRS and CDR2 YFSETQ. The CDR3 DNA is TGCGCCAGCAGCTTGGAGGAGGGCTGGGGAGAGCTGTTTTTT. This sequence encodes CASSLEEGWGELFF.

The V gene is TRBV7-2, the J gene TRBJ2-7; D unresolved. The germline CDR1 and CDR2 sequences are SGHTA and FQGNSA. Trimming stripped 4 bases from V and 6 bases from J, with 16 bases between. This CDR3 spans 14 amino acids. The CDR3 sequence: CASSSQQVISEQYF. The CDR3 nucleotides are TGTGCCAGCAGCTCACAGCAGGTGATAAGCGAGCAGTACTTC.

CDR3 nucleotide sequence: TGTGCCAGCAGCTTAGGGGTAGCGGGACTCTCCTACAATGAGCAGTTCTTC. Its translation: CASSLGVAGLSYNEQFF. The gene calls are TRBV7-9 and TRBJ2-1; 8 bases match TRBD2. The CDR3 is 17 amino acids. J gave up 0 bases and V 1 base, and 5 bases lay outside the gene matches. From germline, CDR1 is SEHNR and CDR2 FQNEAQ (reference sequence).

As to this clone: Within the sample, other DNA sequences also encode this same CDR3. The V gene is TRBV7-2, the J gene TRBJ2-1; D possibly corresponds to TRBD2 (5 bases). This CDR3 comprises 14 residues. From germline, CDR1 is SGHTA and CDR2 FQGNSA. Deletions cut 0 bases from V and 3 bases from J, with 6 bases between. Here the CDR3 DNA reads TGTGCCAGCAGCTTAGCTCGGGACTACAATGAGCAGTTCTTC. Protein sequence: CASSLARDYNEQFF. Filled out from reference TRBV7-2 and TRBJ2-1, the complete variable domain reads GAGVSQSPSNKVTEKGKDVELRCDPISGHTALYWYRQSLGQGLEFLIYFQGNSAPDKSGLPSDRFSAERTGGSVSTLTIQRTQQEDSAVYLCASSLARDYNEQFFGPGTRLTVL.

CDR3 loop: CASTDSSGANVLTF. The CDR3 DNA sequence: TGTGCCAGTACCGACAGCTCTGGGGCCAACGTCCTGACTTTC. V is TRBV19 and J is TRBJ2-6; weak D call: TRBD1 (5 bases). CDR3 size: 14 residues. Germline V CDR1 and CDR2: LNHDA, SQIVND (reference sequence). The V end lost 7 bases, the J end lost 0 bases, and 7 bases lay between the germline ends.